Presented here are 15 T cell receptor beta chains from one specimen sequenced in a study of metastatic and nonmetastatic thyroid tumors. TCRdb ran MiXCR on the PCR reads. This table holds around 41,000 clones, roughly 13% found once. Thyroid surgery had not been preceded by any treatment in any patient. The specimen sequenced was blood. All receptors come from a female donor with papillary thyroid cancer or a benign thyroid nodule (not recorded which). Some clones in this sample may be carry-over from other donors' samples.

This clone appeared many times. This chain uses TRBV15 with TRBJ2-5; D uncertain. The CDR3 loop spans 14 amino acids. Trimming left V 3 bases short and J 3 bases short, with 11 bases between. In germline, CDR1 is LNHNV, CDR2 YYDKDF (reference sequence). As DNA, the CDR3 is TGTGCCACCAGCAGGCCGGACGGAGAAGAGACCCAGTACTTC. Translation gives CATSRPDGEETQYF.

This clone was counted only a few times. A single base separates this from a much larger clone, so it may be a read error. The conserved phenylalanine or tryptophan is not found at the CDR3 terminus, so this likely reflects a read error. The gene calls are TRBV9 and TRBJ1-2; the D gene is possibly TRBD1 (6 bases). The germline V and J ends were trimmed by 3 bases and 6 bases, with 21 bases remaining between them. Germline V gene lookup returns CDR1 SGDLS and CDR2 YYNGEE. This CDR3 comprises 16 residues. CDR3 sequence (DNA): TGTGCCAGCAGCGCCGAGCAGGGGCTCTATCGTAATGGCTACACCCTC. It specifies CASSAEQGLYRNGYTL.

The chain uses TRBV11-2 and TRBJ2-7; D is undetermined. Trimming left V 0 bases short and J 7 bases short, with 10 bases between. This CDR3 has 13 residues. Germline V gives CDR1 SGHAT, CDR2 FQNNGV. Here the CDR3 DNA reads TGTGCCAGCAGCTTAGAGCCGGGTGGAGAGCAGTACTTC. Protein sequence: CASSLEPGGEQYF.

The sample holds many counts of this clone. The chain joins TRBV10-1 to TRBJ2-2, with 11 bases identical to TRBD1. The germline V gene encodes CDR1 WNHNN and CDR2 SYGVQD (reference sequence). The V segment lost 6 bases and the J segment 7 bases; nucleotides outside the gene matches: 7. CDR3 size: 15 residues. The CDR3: CASSERTGGIGELFF. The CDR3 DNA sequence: TGCGCCAGCAGCGAGCGGACAGGGGGCATCGGGGAGCTGTTTTTT.

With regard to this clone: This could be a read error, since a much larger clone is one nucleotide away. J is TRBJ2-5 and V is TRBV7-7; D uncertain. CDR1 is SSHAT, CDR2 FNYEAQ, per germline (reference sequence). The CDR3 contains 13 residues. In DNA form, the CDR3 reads TGTGCTAGCAGCTTAGGGTGCCAAGAGACCCAGTACTTC. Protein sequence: CASSLGCQETQYF.

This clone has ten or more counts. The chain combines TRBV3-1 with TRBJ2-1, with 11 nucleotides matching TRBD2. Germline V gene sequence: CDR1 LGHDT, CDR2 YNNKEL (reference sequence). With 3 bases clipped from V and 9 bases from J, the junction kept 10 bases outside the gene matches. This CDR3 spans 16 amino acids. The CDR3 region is CASSHYGTSGRGEQFF. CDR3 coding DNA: TGTGCCAGCAGCCACTATGGGACTAGCGGTAGAGGTGAGCAGTTCTTC.

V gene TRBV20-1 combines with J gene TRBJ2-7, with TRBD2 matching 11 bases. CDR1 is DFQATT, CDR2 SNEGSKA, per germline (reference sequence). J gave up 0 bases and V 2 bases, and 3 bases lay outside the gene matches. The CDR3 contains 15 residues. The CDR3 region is CSARPTSGSSYEQYF. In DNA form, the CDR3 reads TGCAGTGCTAGACCAACTAGCGGGAGCTCCTACGAGCAGTACTTC.

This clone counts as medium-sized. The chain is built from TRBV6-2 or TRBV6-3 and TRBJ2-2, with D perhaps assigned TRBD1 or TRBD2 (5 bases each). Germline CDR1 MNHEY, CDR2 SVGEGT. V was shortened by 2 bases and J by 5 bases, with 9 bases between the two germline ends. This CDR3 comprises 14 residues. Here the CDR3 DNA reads TGTGCCAGCAGTTACCCATGGGGGACCGGGGAGCTGTTTTTT. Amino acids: CASSYPWGTGELFF.

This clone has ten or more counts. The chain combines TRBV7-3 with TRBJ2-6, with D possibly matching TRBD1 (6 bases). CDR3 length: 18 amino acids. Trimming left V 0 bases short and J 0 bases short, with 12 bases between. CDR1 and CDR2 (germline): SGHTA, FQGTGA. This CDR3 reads CASSLTGAPSSGANVLTF. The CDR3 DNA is TGTGCCAGCAGCTTAACGGGGGCACCTTCCTCTGGGGCCAACGTCCTGACTTTC.

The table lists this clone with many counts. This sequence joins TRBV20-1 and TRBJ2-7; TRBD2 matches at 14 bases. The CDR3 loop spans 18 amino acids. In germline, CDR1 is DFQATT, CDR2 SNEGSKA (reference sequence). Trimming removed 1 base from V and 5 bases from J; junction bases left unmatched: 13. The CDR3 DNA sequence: TGCAGTGCTAGAGCTTTAGGGACTAGCGGGAGAAGAGGGGACGAGCAGTACTTC. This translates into CSARALGTSGRRGDEQYF.

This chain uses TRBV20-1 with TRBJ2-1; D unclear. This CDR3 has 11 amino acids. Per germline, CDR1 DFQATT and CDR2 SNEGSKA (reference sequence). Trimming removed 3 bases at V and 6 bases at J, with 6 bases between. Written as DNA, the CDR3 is TGCAGTGCTAGTACCGTCAATGAGCAGTTCTTC. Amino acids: CSASTVNEQFF.

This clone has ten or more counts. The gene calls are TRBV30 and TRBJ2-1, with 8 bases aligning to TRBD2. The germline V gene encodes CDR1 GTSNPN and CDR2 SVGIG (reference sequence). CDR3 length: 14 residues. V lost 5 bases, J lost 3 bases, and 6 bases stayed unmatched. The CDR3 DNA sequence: TGTGCCTGGGGCGGACTAGCTTTCTACAATGAGCAGTTCTTC. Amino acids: CAWGGLAFYNEQFF.

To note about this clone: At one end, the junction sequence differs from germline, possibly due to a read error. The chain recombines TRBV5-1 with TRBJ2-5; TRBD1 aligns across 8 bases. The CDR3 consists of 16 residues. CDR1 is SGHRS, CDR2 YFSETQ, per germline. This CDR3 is CASSLGDRWLGETQYF. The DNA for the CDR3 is TGCGCCAGCAGCTTGGGGGACAGGTGGCTGGGAGAGACTCAGTACTTC.

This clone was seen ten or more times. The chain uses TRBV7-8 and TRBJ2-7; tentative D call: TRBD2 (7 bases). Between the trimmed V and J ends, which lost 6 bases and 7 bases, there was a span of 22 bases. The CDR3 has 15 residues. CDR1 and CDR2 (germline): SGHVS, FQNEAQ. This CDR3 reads CASRPGGGWLGEQYF. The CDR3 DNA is TGTGCCAGCAGGCCCGGCGGGGGCTGGTTGGGGGAGCAGTACTTC. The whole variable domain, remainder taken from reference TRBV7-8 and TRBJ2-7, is GAGVSQSPRYKVAKRGQDVALRCDPISGHVSLFWYQQALGQGPEFLTYFQNEAQLDKSGLPSDRFFAERPEGSVSTLKIQRTQQEDSAVYLCASRPGGGWLGEQYFGPGTRLTVT.

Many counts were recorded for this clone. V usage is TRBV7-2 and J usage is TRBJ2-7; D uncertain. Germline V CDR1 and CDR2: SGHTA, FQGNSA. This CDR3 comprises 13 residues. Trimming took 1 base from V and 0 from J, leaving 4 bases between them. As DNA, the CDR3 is TGTGCCAGCAGCTTAGACAGCTCCTACGAGCAGTACTTC. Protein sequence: CASSLDSSYEQYF.